The 6 T cell receptor beta chains below were found in one sample sequenced in a study of T cells in Graves' hyperthyroidism and ophthalmopathy. Amplification of TCR beta CDR3 regions was performed using RNA transcripts as template. With the HTBI primer set, the TCR CDR3 went through a first round of RT-PCR. TCRdb reprocessed the multiplex PCR reads with MiXCR, giving one entry per CDR3 protein. The sample records nearly 750,000 distinct CDR3 sequences, just over 35% being singletons. The sample taken for sequencing was blood. All receptors come from a middle-aged woman with Graves' hyperthyroidism.

This clonotype was found a few times. The chain couples TRBV4-3 to TRBJ1-2; maybe TRBD1 (5 bases). Trimming removed 1 base at V and 4 bases at J, with 13 bases between. The CDR3 has 15 amino acids. The germline V gene encodes CDR1 LGHNA and CDR2 YSLEER. CDR3 nucleotides: TGCGCCAGCAGCCAAGGCCGGATCGGGGGCTATGGCTACACCTTC. Translating gives CASSQGRIGGYGYTF.

This clonotype was counted ten times or more. The rearrangement joins TRBV9 to TRBJ1-1; 7 nucleotides line up with TRBD1. From germline, CDR1 is SGDLS and CDR2 YYNGEE. The CDR3 totals 13 residues. V trimming: 3 bases; J trimming: 6 bases; junction bases outside the gene matches: 5. The CDR3 coding sequence is TGTGCCAGCAGCGCCGGGACAGCCCCTGAAGCTTTCTTT. This translates into CASSAGTAPEAFF.

V gene TRBV6-5 combines with J gene TRBJ1-5; D is uncertain. The V gene's germline CDR1 is MNHEY and CDR2 SVGAGI. V lost 7 bases and J 3 bases, leaving 10 bases between the germline ends. The CDR3 is 13 amino acids. CDR3 DNA: TGTGCCAGCACACGGACTAACAATCAGCCCCAGCATTTT. Translated, it gives CASTRTNNQPQHF.

This clonotype was detected ten times or more. V gene TRBV19 combines with J gene TRBJ2-7, with no clear D. Germline CDR1 and CDR2: LNHDA and SQIVND (reference sequence). CDR3 size: 14 residues. The germline V and J ends were trimmed by 5 bases and 0 bases, with 11 bases remaining between them. The CDR3 is CASSQADISYEQYF. As DNA, the CDR3 is TGTGCCAGTAGTCAGGCCGACATCTCCTACGAGCAGTACTTC.

This chain uses TRBV5-1 with TRBJ1-3; D not resolved. V dropped 4 bases and J dropped 2 bases, with 10 bases sitting between them. Germline loops: CDR1 SGHRS, CDR2 YFSETQ. The CDR3 covers 14 residues. CDR3 in amino acids: CASSPYRAGNTIYF. The CDR3 DNA reads as TGCGCCAGCAGCCCCTACCGAGCTGGAAACACCATATATTTT. The full variable domain, with the rest looked up from reference TRBV5-1 and TRBJ1-3, is KAGVTQTPRYLIKTRGQQVTLSCSPISGHRSVSWYQQTPGQGLQFLFEYFSETQRNKGNFPGRFSGRQFSNSRSEMNVSTLELGDSALYLCASSPYRAGNTIYFGEGSWLTVV.

This clonotype was detected ten times or more. V gene TRBV25-1 combines with J gene TRBJ1-1; tentative D call: TRBD1 (6 bases). The germline V gene has CDR1 MGHDK and CDR2 SYGVNS. The CDR3 is 14 amino acids. Trimming removed 3 bases at V and 0 bases at J, with 8 bases between. CDR3 sequence: CASSDNRVNTEAFF. As DNA, the CDR3 is TGTGCCAGCAGTGATAACAGGGTGAACACTGAAGCTTTCTTT.